This T cell receptor beta chain is drawn from a study of graft-versus-host responses after intestinal transplantation. The J segment lost 3 bases and the V segment lost 0 bases, leaving 5 bases of the junction unmatched. This CDR3 has 17 amino acids. CDR1 and CDR2 (germline): LGHNA, YSLEER. Clones were read by immunoSEQ multiplex PCR, and TCRdb kept only the in-frame ones, dropping some. This sample has about 12,000 clones, with around 79% found just once. Graft tissue was processed to release intraepithelial and lamina propria lymphocytes. The sequence was collected from a human patient who received an intestinal transplant, so some T cells may come from the graft donor. V and J are TRBV4-3 and TRBJ2-2; 9 bases align to TRBD2. Sample: ileum tissue, taken 142 days after intestinal transplantation. Here the CDR3 DNA reads TGCGCCAGCAGCCAAGATATGGCGGGAGGGGACACCGGGGAGCTGTTTTTT. Translating it yields CASSQDMAGGDTGELFF.